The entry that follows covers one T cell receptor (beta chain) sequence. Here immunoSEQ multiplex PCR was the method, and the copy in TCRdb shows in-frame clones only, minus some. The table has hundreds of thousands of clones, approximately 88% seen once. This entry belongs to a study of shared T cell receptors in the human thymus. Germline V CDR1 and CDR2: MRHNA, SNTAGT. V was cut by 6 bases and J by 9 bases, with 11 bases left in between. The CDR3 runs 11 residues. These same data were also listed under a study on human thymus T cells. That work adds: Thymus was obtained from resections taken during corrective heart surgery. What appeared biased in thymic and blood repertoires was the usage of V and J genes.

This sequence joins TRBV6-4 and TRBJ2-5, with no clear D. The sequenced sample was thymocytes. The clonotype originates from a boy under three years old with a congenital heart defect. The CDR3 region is CASRAAGSQYF. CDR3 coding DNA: TGTGCCAGCAGAGCCGCCGGGTCCCAGTACTTC.